This passage covers 10 T cell receptor beta chains from one sample sequenced in a study of T cell responses to AZD1222 COVID-19 vaccine. Here immunoSEQ multiplex PCR was the method, and the copy in TCRdb shows in-frame clones only, minus some. The profile shows 95,000 to 150,000 clones, more than 80% of them singletons. The sample consisted of peripheral blood, taken 28 days after the second dose of the MenACWY control vaccine. Every receptor here comes from an adult who received the MenACWY meningococcal vaccine as a control.

The CDR3: CASSLEGWHEQFF. CDR3 coding DNA: TGCGCCAGCAGCTTGGAAGGGTGGCATGAGCAGTTCTTC. The chain employs TRBV5-1 and TRBJ2-1, with D unresolved. The germline CDR1 and CDR2 sequences are SGHRS and YFSETQ. The length of the CDR3 is 13 residues. V lost 0 bases and J lost 8, with 9 bases in between.

The V and J genes are TRBV6-5 and TRBJ1-2, with 11 positions matching TRBD1. Germline assignment: CDR1 MNHEY and CDR2 SVGAGI. CDR3 length: 15 amino acids. After removal of 2 bases from V and 2 bases from J, the junction contained 1 base not matched to a gene. This CDR3 is CASSYGTGGNYGYTF. The DNA of the CDR3 is TGTGCCAGCAGTTACGGGACAGGGGGGAACTATGGCTACACCTTC.

This chain uses TRBV6-2 or TRBV6-3 with TRBJ2-1, with D perhaps matching TRBD2 (6 bases). Germline assignment: CDR1 MNHEY and CDR2 SVGEGT. The CDR3 length is 15 residues. V was cut by 5 bases and J by 10 bases, with 21 bases left in between. The CDR3 loop reads CASSAPPGLLGEQFF. The CDR3 DNA reads TGTGCCAGCAGTGCACCCCCGGGACTCCTTGGGGAGCAGTTCTTC.

This clone came up once. This rearrangement joins TRBV15 to TRBJ1-1; D remains unclear. The V end lost 5 bases, the J end lost 2 bases, and 9 bases lay between the germline ends. This CDR3 spans 13 amino acids. The V gene's germline CDR1 is LNHNV and CDR2 YYDKDF (reference sequence). CDR3 nucleotides: TGTGCCACCAGCTCTGACGGAAACACTGAAGCTTTCTTT. Its protein is CATSSDGNTEAFF.

V is TRBV18 and J is TRBJ2-5, with a tentative D call TRBD2 (5 bases). There are 14 residues in the CDR3. Trimming removed 1 base from V and 5 bases from J, with 11 bases in between. Germline V gene lookup returns CDR1 KGHSH and CDR2 LQKENI. CDR3 in amino acids: CASSPQQREETQYF. The CDR3 coding sequence is TGTGCCAGCTCACCACAGCAGAGGGAGGAGACCCAGTACTTC. The whole variable domain, filled in from reference TRBV18 and TRBJ2-5, reads NAGVMQNPRHLVRRRGQEARLRCSPMKGHSHVYWYRQLPEEGLKFMVYLQKENIIDESGMPKERFSAEFPKEGPSILRIQQVVRGDSAAYFCASSPQQREETQYFGPGTRLLVL.

The chain uses TRBV28 and TRBJ2-7, with TRBD1 matching over 11 bases. From germline, CDR1 is MDHEN and CDR2 SYDVKM. The CDR3 extends over 15 amino acids. V was pared by 6 bases and J by 6 bases, with 10 bases of the junction left unmatched. CDR3 sequence: CASSSPGTGGGEQYV. The CDR3 DNA reads TGTGCCAGCAGCTCCCCCGGGACAGGGGGTGGCGAGCAGTACGTC.

The V call is TRBV6-6, the J call TRBJ2-5, with TRBD1 matching over 9 bases. The CDR3 spans 17 residues. CDR1 and CDR2 (germline): MNHNY, SVGAGI (reference sequence). J lost 2 bases, V lost 5 bases, and 12 bases had no gene match. CDR3 amino acids: CASSPGTRGTGQETQYF. CDR3 sequence (DNA): TGTGCCAGCAGTCCCGGGACCCGGGGGACAGGGCAAGAGACCCAGTACTTC.

The V call is TRBV24-1, the J call TRBJ2-1; 7 bases fit TRBD1. This CDR3 region has 12 residues. J was trimmed by 6 bases and V by 8 bases; bases with no gene match: 3. Germline V gene sequence: CDR1 KGHDR, CDR2 SFDVKD. The CDR3 loop reads CATIDRANEQFF. CDR3 sequence (DNA): TGTGCCACCATAGACAGGGCCAATGAGCAGTTCTTC.

The rearrangement links TRBV5-5 to TRBJ2-1; 8 bases are a match to TRBD2. Unmatched junction bases numbered 7, after V lost 1 base and J lost 7 bases. Germline V gene data show CDR1 as SGHKS and CDR2 as YYEKEE (reference sequence). This CDR3 is 15 amino acids long. CDR3 loop: CASSLSGTRYNEQFF. The DNA of the CDR3 is TGTGCCAGCAGCTTGAGCGGGACTAGGTATAATGAGCAGTTCTTC.

V is TRBV7-2 and J is TRBJ1-1; no reliable D call. This CDR3 is 12 amino acids long. Germline CDR1 SGHTA, CDR2 FQGNSA. The V end lost 10 bases, the J end lost 10 bases, and 19 bases lay between the germline ends. The CDR3 is CAILPQWGGAFF. Here the CDR3 DNA reads TGTGCCATCTTGCCCCAATGGGGAGGAGCTTTCTTT.